This TCR beta chain was recovered during a study of identical twins listed by TCRdb under 2016. General notes on the study: To test whether fetal clonotypes persist, the study used deep sequencing on TCR alpha and beta repertoires from monozygotic twins, unrelated adults of various ages, and cord blood. To rule out contamination, the twin experiments were replicated at different times with different library preparation protocols. Points the paper makes about the study in general: Fewer insertions were carried by abundant cord blood beta clonotypes, a similar but weaker trend appeared in young adult naive repertoires, and no such trend appeared in memory repertoires. Zero-insertion analyses could be partly confounded by invariant T cells such as MAIT and iNKT, although diverse VJ usage argued against such confounding for most clonotypes. Recombination models systematically underestimated out-of-frame TCR alpha sharing in monozygotic twins but agreed with sharing between unrelated individuals. Conclusions relied on cross-sectional statistical analysis, since the same donors could not be followed over many years. Compared with coincidental sharing between unrelated individuals, out-of-frame TCR alpha sequences shared between twins showed an excess of sequences with low generation probability. Excess twin sharing in beta out-of-frame sequences was weaker because fewer shared sequences lowered the signal-to-noise ratio.

This clonotype was counted between two and nine times. Its antigen is still unknown. Per-nucleotide qualities are absent, and no much larger clonotype sits a single base away. Every donor was a healthy Caucasian. Three pairs of female monozygotic twins, all aged 18 to 29 years, were included in the twin cohort. The RNA used for TCR libraries was isolated from peripheral blood mononuclear cells. CDR1 ENHRY and CDR2 SYGVKD were looked up in the germline V gene. Germline trimming amounts to 4 bases on V and 7 bases on J, with 7 as the count of junction bases outside the gene matches. Including cysteine and phenylalanine, the CDR3 has 13 amino acids. Solely the CDR3 DNA is kept, with 39 bases framed from the first base. Library preparation was by 5' RACE. Sequencer: Illumina HiSeq 2000. A universal primer binding site was added through template switching, and the final cDNA carried a unique molecular identifier so that TCR cDNA molecules could be counted accurately. Specific primers in the conserved constant-segment region were used to synthesize first-strand cDNA for TCR alpha and beta chains. To control for contamination, each cDNA library was double barcoded with a SMART-Mk sample barcode plus Illumina barcodes. TruSeq adapter sequences along with Illumina sample barcodes were introduced in two successive PCR steps. Sequencing of the TCR alpha and beta cDNA libraries was done on the Illumina HiSeq platform using custom primers. The authors' pipeline ran thus. MiGEC was used to process raw reads and extract unique molecular identifiers, and MiXCR was used to find CDR3 positions. For each individual, recombination models were inferred using an EM algorithm with the repgenHMM and IGoR tools. The tcR package in R was used for shared clonotype analysis, with sharing normalized by the product of cloneset sizes. To study raw recombination without the effects of thymic and clonal selection, out-of-frame nonproductive sequences were analyzed. TCRdb handled the public reads itself, with Q25 trimming in fastp and clone calling in MiXCR, and kept productive beta chains. Rows are combined by CDR3 protein, so each entry shows the most common genes and DNA. These V and J calls originate from TCRdb's pipeline instead of the authors' own analysis. Here the sample has about 660,000 distinct CDR3 sequences; 8.6% occur a single time. Jointly, the top ten make up around 0.95% of the sample.

These records were also assigned to another study, of yellow fever vaccine responses in identical twins. The second study's authors report: According to the authors, in identical twins the way T cells responded to vaccination appeared partly convergent and partly personalized. In identical twins, the study followed T cell clones that responded to the vaccine with precision.

The sequence came from a woman younger than 35 in good health. The sample taken for sequencing was PBMCs. Rearrangement joined TRBV10-3 to TRBJ2-7, with 7 bases in between that match TRBD1. The CDR3 sequence is CAISVTGAGEQYF. The nucleotide sequence reads as follows: TGTGCCATCAGTGTAACAGGGGCAGGGGAGCAGTACTTC.